The subject of this entry is one TCR beta chain. This receptor's antigen is unknown. Base qualities are not recorded, but no much larger clone differs from it by a single base. Each collaborating institution followed its own protocols to collect whole blood in K2EDTA tubes. Collaborator samples were shipped for TCRbeta analysis as frozen whole blood, isolated PBMCs, or DNA extracted from either sample type. The data were taken from a study of blood T cell repertoires in COVID-19 (dated by TCRdb to 2019 to 2021). Concerning the study at large: Collaborator samples came from the United States, Italy and Spain and covered acute and convalescent phases of COVID-19. The repertoires were released in a freely available public database intended as a resource for research on the immune response to SARS-CoV-2. HLA class I and class II types, where available, came from metadata supplied by the sample provider rather than from assay-based typing. The samples were drawn from two sources: the first 160 participants of the ongoing ImmuneRACE study, and 1,200 or so subjects contributed by 6 global collaborators. The material from the prospective study consisted of cDNA or gDNA derived from T cells, B-cell-depleted T cells, or PBMCs. Sample metadata almost always included a de-identified subject ID, COVID-19 status, age in years and sex. Deeply sampled blood TCRbeta repertoires from subjects exposed to, actively infected with, or recovered from COVID-19 were included in the dataset. Findings and caveats that apply to the study as a whole: Clinical and demographic metadata were provided uncurated, with the amount varying by source and participant.

TCRbeta CDR3 regions were amplified from genomic DNA by means of the immunoSEQ Assay, a bias-controlled multiplex PCR. The source study handled its data this way. The number of nucleated cells in each sample was estimated by amplification of reference gene primers within the assay. To quantify the absolute abundance of each unique TCRbeta CDR3 rearrangement, sequence reads were collapsed and filtered. Productive Simpson clonality was computed per sample as the square root of Simpson's diversity index over productive rearrangements. What TCRdb holds here is the immuneACCESS table cut down to in-frame rearrangements. Part of the clones is not present; checked against another copy, under half of the missing clones reflect an unresolved V gene, and the others are unexplained. V and J calls and clone size are those listed in that table; D and trimming were worked out from the DNA. The sample table records 110,000 or so clones; 82% of these occur just once. The leading ten clones occupy less than 20% of the sample.

The germline V gene supplies CDR1 MDHEN and CDR2 SYDVKM. At the junction V is shortened by 4 bases and J by 4 bases; bases outside the gene matches: 11. The CDR3, from cysteine to phenylalanine, totals 17 residues. Of all the DNA, just the CDR3 is kept, 51 bases in frame from base 1. The source material was peripheral blood. The receptor was isolated from an elderly woman with acute or convalescent COVID-19. The chain uses TRBV28 and TRBJ1-1; 11 nucleotides in the junction match TRBD1. The DNA sequence is as follows: TGTGCCAGCAGTTCTCACGGGACAGGGGGGGGTGGCACTGAAGCTTTCTTT. This is translated as CASSSHGTGGGGTEAFF.